The TCR beta chain under discussion was sequenced for a study of cytomegalovirus exposure and HLA in healthy donors. Regarding the study as a whole: Confirmation in vitro established that a few CMV-associated chains were specific for CMV antigens.

Donors came from a validation cohort of over a hundred subjects, distinct from the first 666-subject cohort. Trimming removed 4 bases at V and 0 bases at J, with 11 bases between. Germline V CDR1 and CDR2: SGHRS, YFSETQ. The CDR3 is 14 residues long. In the case of this clone: As yet, its antigen is unknown.

Repertoires were generated with immunoSEQ multiplex PCR, while TCRdb's copy carries only in-frame clones and drops some. The sample holds approximately 150,000 clones, 87% seen once. The V call is TRBV5-1, the J call TRBJ2-7; a weak D match, TRBD1 (6 bases). The sample taken for sequencing was PBMCs. This clonotype was obtained from a woman aged 25 to 39 in good health and CMV-seronegative. CDR3 sequence: CASSGGQSSYEQYF. The CDR3 DNA reads TGCGCCAGCAGCGGAGGACAGAGCTCCTACGAGCAGTACTTC.